The rows below give T cell receptor beta chains drawn from one sample of a study of blood T cell repertoires in COVID-19. Here immunoSEQ multiplex PCR was the method, and the copy in TCRdb shows in-frame clones only, minus some. The data show a few hundred thousand clones, roughly 86% seen once. Specimen: peripheral blood. The source is a young woman with COVID-19, enrolled during active disease. The CDR3 runs from the conserved cysteine through the conserved F or W. The D gene is left open where the match is weak. The size field is filled for only some rows; it gives once, few, many or a size class.

>TRBJ2-7|.|TRBV19|.
CASSPLGQGTYEQYF
TGTGCCAGCAGTCCTCTAGGCCAGGGGACCTACGAGCAGTACTTC
>TRBJ1-2|.|TRBV6-5|TRBD1
CASTPGGGSGYTF
TGTGCCAGCACCCCGGGAGGGGGCTCTGGCTACACCTTC
>TRBJ2-1|.|TRBV28|.
CASTARRQLNEQFF
TGTGCCAGCACCGCCCGGAGGCAGCTCAATGAGCAGTTCTTC
>TRBJ1-6|.|TRBV7-9|TRBD1
CASSSVPGQGSYNSPLHF
TGTGCCAGCAGCTCGGTCCCGGGACAGGGCTCCTATAATTCACCCCTCCACTTT
>TRBJ2-7|.|TRBV18|TRBD2
CASSPPTSGSYEQYF
TGTGCCAGCTCACCCCCGACTAGCGGGAGCTACGAGCAGTACTTC
>TRBJ1-5|.|TRBV4-3|.
CASSQDFGQNQPQHF
TGCGCCAGCAGCCAAGATTTTGGACAGAATCAGCCCCAGCATTTT
>TRBJ2-7|.|TRBV7-8|TRBD2
CASSLAPAPLAGVGYEQYF
TGTGCCAGCAGCTTAGCGCCCGCTCCTTTAGCGGGAGTGGGCTACGAGCAGTACTTC
>TRBJ1-5|.|TRBV23-1|.
CASSQSNPVYSNQPQHF
TGCGCCAGCAGTCAATCGAACCCGGTCTATAGCAATCAGCCCCAGCATTTT
>TRBJ2-4|.|TRBV30|TRBD2
CAWSGSGVENIQYF
TGTGCCTGGAGTGGTAGCGGGGTCGAAAACATTCAGTACTTC
>TRBJ2-2|once|TRBV7-2|.
CASSFVRDRTGELFF
TGTGCCAGCAGCTTCGTACGGGATAGAACCGGGGAGCTGTTTTTT
>TRBJ2-1|.|TRBV27|.
CASSFRRNEQFF
TGTGCCAGCAGTTTCCGGCGGAATGAGCAGTTCTTC
>TRBJ2-1|.|TRBV18|.
CASSPPRQDPHEQFF
TGTGCCAGCTCACCACCACGACAGGATCCCCATGAGCAGTTCTTC
>TRBJ2-2|.|TRBV6-5|TRBD2
CASSQLAENTGELFF
TGTGCCAGCAGTCAACTAGCGGAAAACACCGGGGAGCTGTTTTTT
>TRBJ1-6|.|TRBV10-1|.
CASSDRRGSPLHF
TGCGCCAGCAGTGATCGTCGCGGTTCACCCCTCCACTTT
>TRBJ2-1|.|TRBV9|.
CASSGRDLEEQFF
TGTGCCAGCAGCGGCCGGGACTTAGAGGAGCAGTTCTTC
>TRBJ1-1|.|TRBV27|TRBD1
CASSLGTGVRAFF
TGTGCCAGCAGCCTCGGGACAGGGGTGCGAGCTTTCTTT
>TRBJ2-7|few|TRBV4-1|TRBD1
CASSPRQGAYEQYF
TGCGCCAGCAGCCCCCGACAGGGAGCCTACGAGCAGTACTTC
>TRBJ2-7|.|TRBV28|.
CASSLYTGEQYF
TGTGCCAGCAGTTTATATACGGGCGAGCAGTACTTC
>TRBJ2-2|.|TRBV7-8|TRBD2
CASIPGLAATGELFF
TGTGCCAGCATTCCGGGACTAGCGGCCACCGGGGAGCTGTTTTTT
>TRBJ2-1|.|TRBV11-2|.
CASSLPRDNEQFF
TGTGCCAGCAGCTTGCCCCGAGATAATGAGCAGTTCTTC
>TRBJ2-1|.|TRBV5-1|.
CASSFSVSDEQFF
TGCGCCAGCAGCTTTTCTGTTTCCGATGAGCAGTTCTTC
>TRBJ2-7|.|TRBV6-5|.
CASSYQDREGEQYF
TGTGCCAGCAGTTATCAGGACAGGGAGGGCGAGCAGTACTTC